This T cell receptor (beta chain) was recovered during a study of Graves' ophthalmopathy and Graves' hyperthyroidism. Note on this clonotype: The antigen is undetermined.

Overall study results and limits: Ophthalmopathy was separated from stable hyperthyroidism by a 13-signature model with roughly 91% sensitivity and just under 84% specificity. Detection in blood was also observed for most expanded thyroid clonotypes above 0.001 frequency. Ophthalmopathy progression predictions by the model showed approximately 75% specificity and roughly 71% sensitivity.

Other autoimmune disease, uncontrolled infection, pregnancy and lactation led to exclusion. RNA transcripts provided the template for amplifying TCR beta CDR3 regions. The workflow started with a first-round RT-PCR run with HTBI primers and then moved on to a second-round multiplex PCR. TCRdb recomputed calls from the multiplex PCR reads with MiXCR, one row per CDR3 protein. The sample holds about 550,000 distinct CDR3 sequences, about 35% seen once. The germline gives CDR1 DFQATT, CDR2 SNEGSKA (reference sequence). Trimming removed 1 base from V and 4 bases from J, with 10 bases in between. This CDR3 is 13 amino acids long.

This chain uses TRBV20-1 with TRBJ1-1, with D possibly TRBD1 on 5 matching bases. Sequencing used peripheral blood or thyroid tissue (not recorded which). The clonotype was recovered from an adult man with Graves' hyperthyroidism. CDR3 amino acids: CSARGGDGTEAFF. The CDR3, as DNA: TGCAGTGCTAGAGGGGGGGACGGCACTGAAGCTTTCTTT.